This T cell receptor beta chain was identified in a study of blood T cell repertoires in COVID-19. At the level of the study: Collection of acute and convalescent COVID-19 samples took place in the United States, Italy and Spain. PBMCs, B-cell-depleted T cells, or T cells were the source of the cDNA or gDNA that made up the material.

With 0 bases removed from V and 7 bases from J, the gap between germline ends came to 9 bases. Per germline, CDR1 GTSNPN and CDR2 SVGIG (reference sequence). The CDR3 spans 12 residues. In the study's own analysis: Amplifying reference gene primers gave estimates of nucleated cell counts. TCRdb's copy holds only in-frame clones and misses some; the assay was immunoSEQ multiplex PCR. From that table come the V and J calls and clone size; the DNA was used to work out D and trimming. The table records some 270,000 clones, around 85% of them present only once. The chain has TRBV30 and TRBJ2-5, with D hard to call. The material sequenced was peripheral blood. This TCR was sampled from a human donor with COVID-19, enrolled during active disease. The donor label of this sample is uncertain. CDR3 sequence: CAWSVVVRTQYF. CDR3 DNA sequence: TGTGCCTGGAGTGTAGTAGTAAGGACCCAGTACTTC.